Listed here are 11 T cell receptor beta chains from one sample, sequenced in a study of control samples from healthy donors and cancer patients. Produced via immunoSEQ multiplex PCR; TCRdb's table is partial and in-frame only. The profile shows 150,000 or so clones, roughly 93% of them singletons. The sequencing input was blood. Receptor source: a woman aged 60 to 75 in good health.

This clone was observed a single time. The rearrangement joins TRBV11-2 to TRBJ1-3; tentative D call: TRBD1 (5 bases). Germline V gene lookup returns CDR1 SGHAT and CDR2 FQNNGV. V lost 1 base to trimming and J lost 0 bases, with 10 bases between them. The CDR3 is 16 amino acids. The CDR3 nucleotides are TGTGCCAGCAGCTTAGGTATCCAGGGCTCTGGAAACACCATATATTTT. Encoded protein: CASSLGIQGSGNTIYF. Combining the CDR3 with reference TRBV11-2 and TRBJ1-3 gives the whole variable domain EAGVAQSPRYKIIEKRQSVAFWCNPISGHATLYWYQQILGQGPKLLIQFQNNGVVDDSQLPKDRFSAERLKGVDSTLKIQPAKLEDSAVYLCASSLGIQGSGNTIYFGEGSWLTVV.

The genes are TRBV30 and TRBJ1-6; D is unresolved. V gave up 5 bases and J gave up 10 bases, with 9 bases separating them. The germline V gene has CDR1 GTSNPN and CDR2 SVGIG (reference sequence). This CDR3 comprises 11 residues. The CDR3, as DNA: TGTGCCTGGGGGGTCAGGTCACCCCTCCACTTT. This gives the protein CAWGVRSPLHF.

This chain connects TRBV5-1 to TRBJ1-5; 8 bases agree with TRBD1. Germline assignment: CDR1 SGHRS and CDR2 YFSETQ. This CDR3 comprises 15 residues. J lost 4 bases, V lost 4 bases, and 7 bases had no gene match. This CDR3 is CASSPDRGTNQPQHF. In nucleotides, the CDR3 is TGCGCCAGCAGCCCAGACAGGGGAACGAATCAGCCCCAGCATTTT.

The CDR3 here is CASSQGTSTPYEQYF. The CDR3 DNA is TGTGCCAGCAGCCAGGGGACTTCTACCCCCTACGAGCAGTACTTC. The chain uses TRBV3-1 (or the pseudogene TRBV3-2) and TRBJ2-7; tentatively, D is TRBD2 (6 bases). The CDR3 is made up of 15 amino acids. Trimming removed 3 bases at V and 2 bases at J, with 14 bases between. The germline V gene has CDR1 LGHDT and CDR2 YNNKEL (reference sequence).

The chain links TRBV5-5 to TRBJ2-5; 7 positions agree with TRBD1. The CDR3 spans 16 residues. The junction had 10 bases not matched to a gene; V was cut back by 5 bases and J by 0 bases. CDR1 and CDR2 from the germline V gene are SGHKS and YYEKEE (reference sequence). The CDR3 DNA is TGTGCCAGCAGTCATGTAGGGACAGAAGACCAAGAGACCCAGTACTTC. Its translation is CASSHVGTEDQETQYF.

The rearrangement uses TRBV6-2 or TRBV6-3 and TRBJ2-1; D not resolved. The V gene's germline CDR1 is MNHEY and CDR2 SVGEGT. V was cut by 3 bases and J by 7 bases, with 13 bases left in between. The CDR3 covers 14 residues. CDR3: CASSYGRLGNEQFF. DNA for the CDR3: TGTGCCAGCAGTTATGGGCGCCTGGGGAATGAGCAGTTCTTC.

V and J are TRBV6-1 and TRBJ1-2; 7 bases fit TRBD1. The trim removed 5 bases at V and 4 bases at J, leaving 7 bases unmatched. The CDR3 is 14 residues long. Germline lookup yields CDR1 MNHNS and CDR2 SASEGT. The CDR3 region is CASSQTGRVYGYTF. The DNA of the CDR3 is TGTGCCAGCAGTCAGACAGGGCGGGTCTATGGCTACACCTTC.

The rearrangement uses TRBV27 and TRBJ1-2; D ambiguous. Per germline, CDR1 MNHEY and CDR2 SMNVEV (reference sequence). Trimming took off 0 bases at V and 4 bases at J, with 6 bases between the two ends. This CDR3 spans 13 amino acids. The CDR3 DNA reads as TGTGCCAGCAGTTTATCGTCAGTCTATGGCTACACCTTC. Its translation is CASSLSSVYGYTF.

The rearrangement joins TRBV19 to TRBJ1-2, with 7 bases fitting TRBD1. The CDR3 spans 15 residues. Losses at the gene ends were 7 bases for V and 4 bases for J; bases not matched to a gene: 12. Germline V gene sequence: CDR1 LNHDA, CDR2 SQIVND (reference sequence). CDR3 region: CASTPLDRPIYGYTF. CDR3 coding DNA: TGTGCCAGTACTCCCCTGGACAGGCCGATCTATGGCTACACCTTC.

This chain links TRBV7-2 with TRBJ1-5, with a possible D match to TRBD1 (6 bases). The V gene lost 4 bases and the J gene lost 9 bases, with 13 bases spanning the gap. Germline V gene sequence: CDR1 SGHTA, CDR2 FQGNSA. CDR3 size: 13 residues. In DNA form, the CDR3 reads TGTGCCAGCAGCTCCACAGGGAGTCCGCCCCAGCATTTT. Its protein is CASSSTGSPPQHF.

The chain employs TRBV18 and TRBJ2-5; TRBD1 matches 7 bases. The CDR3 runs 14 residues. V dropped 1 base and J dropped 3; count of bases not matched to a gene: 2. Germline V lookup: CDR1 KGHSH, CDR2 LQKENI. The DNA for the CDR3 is TGTGCCAGCTCACCACGACAGGGTGAAGAGACCCAGTACTTC. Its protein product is CASSPRQGEETQYF.